Listed here are 10 T cell receptor beta chains from one sample, sequenced in a study of glioma-infiltrating T cells. TCR alpha and beta CDR3 regions were amplified from RNA using iRepertoire nested multiplex PCR. One entry per CDR3 protein, called by TCRdb with MiXCR from the multiplex PCR reads. The sample lists around 170,000 distinct CDR3 sequences; roughly 45% were seen once. Sample: glioma tissue, nonneoplastic brain tissue, or PBMCs (not recorded which). These receptors were collected from a human donor with low-grade glioma or glioblastoma, undergoing nonglioma brain surgery, or in good health (not recorded which).

This clonotype was seen a handful of times. V gene TRBV6-1 combines with J gene TRBJ1-2; maybe TRBD1 (6 bases). This CDR3 is 16 amino acids long. V dropped 5 bases and J dropped 4 bases, with 20 bases sitting between them. Germline CDR1 MNHNS, CDR2 SASEGT. The CDR3 coding sequence is TGTGCCAGCAGTCCGAGTAGGACAGCCTTTCTCTATGGCTACACCTTC. Protein product: CASSPSRTAFLYGYTF.

About this clonotype itself: A single base separates this from a much larger clone, so it may be a read error. The J gene is TRBJ1-6, the V gene TRBV12-3 or TRBV12-4; D is ambiguous. The CDR3 is 15 amino acids. Here the CDR3 DNA reads TGTGCCAGCAGTTCTGGATACTCCTATAATTCACACCTCCACTTT. Translation gives CASSSGYSYNSHLHF.

The chain couples TRBV5-4 to TRBJ2-1; 10 bases line up with TRBD2. V lost 4 bases to trimming and J lost 11 bases; unmatched junction nucleotides: 9. The CDR3 consists of 14 residues. From germline, CDR1 is SGHNT and CDR2 YYREEE (reference sequence). The CDR3 protein is CASSPGTSAAQQFF. The CDR3 DNA follows: TGTGCCAGCAGCCCCGGGACTAGCGCCGCTCAGCAGTTCTTC.

In the case of this clonotype: A much larger clone sits a single nucleotide away, making a read error possible. The chain combines TRBV20-1 with TRBJ1-1, with 7 bases aligning to TRBD1. V shed 3 bases, J shed 2 bases, and the junction held 12 bases outside the gene matches. The CDR3 length is 16 residues. Germline lookup yields CDR1 DFQATT and CDR2 SNEGSKA (reference sequence). The CDR3 loop is CSARVTGTLNNTEAFF. CDR3 nucleotide sequence: TGCAGTGCTAGGGTGACAGGGACGTTAAATAACACTGAAGCTTTCTTT.

This clonotype appeared a single time. The genes are TRBV7-8 and TRBJ2-1, with 9 nucleotides matching TRBD2. CDR1 and CDR2 (germline): SGHVS, FQNEAQ. The CDR3 contains 14 residues. As DNA, the CDR3 is TGTGTTAGCAGTTCCCTTAGCGGGAGTAATGAGCAGTTCTTC. Its translation is CVSSSLSGSNEQFF.

This clonotype was found a few times. This chain joins TRBV29-1 and TRBJ2-1; 11 bases line up with TRBD1. The CDR3 spans 12 residues. V trimming: 6 bases; J trimming: 5 bases; junction bases outside the gene matches: 0. In germline, CDR1 is SQVTM, CDR2 ANQGSEA. CDR3 loop: CSVGQGDNEQFF. CDR3 DNA: TGCAGCGTGGGACAGGGGGACAATGAGCAGTTCTTC.

Note on this clonotype: This may be a read error, as it is one base from a much larger clone. The chain employs TRBV2 and TRBJ2-7, with a weak D call TRBD2 (6 bases). This CDR3 comprises 13 residues. CDR1 SNHLY and CDR2 FYNNEI come from the germline V gene. For the CDR3, the DNA is TGTGCCAGCAGGGGACTGCGAATCTACGATCAGTACTTC. Its protein product is CASRGLRIYDQYF.

The V and J genes are TRBV5-4 and TRBJ2-5; 10 nucleotides agree with TRBD1. The V gene's germline CDR1 is SGHNT and CDR2 YYREEE (reference sequence). V lost 5 bases, J lost 1 base, and 5 bases stayed unmatched. The length of the CDR3 is 15 residues. CDR3 region: CASRAGTGVQETQYF. The DNA of the CDR3 is TGTGCCAGCAGGGCCGGGACAGGGGTCCAAGAGACCCAGTACTTC.

This clonotype was seen at least ten times. This rearrangement joins TRBV27 to TRBJ2-1, with 7 bases lining up with TRBD2. Looked up from germline, CDR1 is MNHEY and CDR2 is SMNVEV (reference sequence). CDR3 length: 15 residues. Trimming took 5 bases from V and 0 from J; bases not matched to a gene: 4. The CDR3 region has the DNA TGTGCCAGCAGTCCTGAGCGGGACTCCTACAATGAGCAGTTCTTC. It is translated as CASSPERDSYNEQFF.

This rearrangement joins TRBV27 to TRBJ2-3; 8 bases are a match to TRBD2. Germline CDR1 and CDR2: MNHEY and SMNVEV (reference sequence). The CDR3 loop spans 16 amino acids. The V segment lost 1 base and the J segment 3 bases; nucleotides outside the gene matches: 6. CDR3 in amino acids: CASSLYLAGWTDTQYF. DNA of the CDR3: TGTGCCAGCAGTTTATACCTAGCGGGTTGGACAGATACGCAGTATTTT.